This record covers a single T cell receptor beta chain. These data belong to a study of blood T cell repertoires in COVID-19. Across the whole study: The samples span acute and convalescent COVID-19 from the United States, Italy and Spain. PBMCs, B-cell-depleted T cells, or T cells were the source of the cDNA or gDNA that made up the material.

CDR3 length: 18 residues. CDR1 and CDR2 from the germline V gene are SGHAT and FQNNGV. With 1 base clipped from V and 0 bases from J, the junction kept 9 bases outside the gene matches. Original data processing: Amplified reference gene primers provided the basis for estimating nucleated cell counts. Assay: immunoSEQ multiplex PCR; the TCRdb copy retains only in-frame clones and omits some. V and J calls and clone size follow that table, whereas D and trimming were derived from the DNA. The repertoire holds around 100,000 clones, with more than 75% as singletons. The chain uses TRBV11-2 and TRBJ2-1; 7 positions agree with TRBD2. The sequence derives from a man aged 30 to 39 in a cohort sampled during active COVID-19. Sequencing used peripheral blood. The CDR3 region is CASSLAAVQRGSYNEQFF. The DNA of the CDR3 is TGTGCCAGCAGCTTAGCGGCTGTGCAGCGGGGCTCCTACAATGAGCAGTTCTTC. The full variable domain, completed using reference TRBV11-2 and TRBJ2-1, is EAGVAQSPRYKIIEKRQSVAFWCNPISGHATLYWYQQILGQGPKLLIQFQNNGVVDDSQLPKDRFSAERLKGVDSTLKIQPAKLEDSAVYLCASSLAAVQRGSYNEQFFGPGTRLTVL.